The 6 T cell receptor beta chains in this list originate from one sample, sequenced in a study of post-analysis software for immune sequencing data. The authors incorporated unique molecular identifiers into the TCR beta cDNA libraries. TCRdb called the PCR reads again in MiXCR, with one record for every CDR3 protein. The sample includes approximately 250,000 distinct CDR3 sequences, just over 35% of them seen just once. These receptors lack a known antigen. Regarding the study as a whole: Roughly five TRBV segments appeared more often in patients than in controls, and TRBV5-6, TRBV5-1 and TRBV20-1 were among these.

Material for sequencing was blood. The receptors shown here come from a girl aged 10 to 17 with multiple sclerosis.

This clonotype was observed a few times. V usage is TRBV7-9 and J usage is TRBJ1-5, with D perhaps TRBD1 (5 bases). V lost 4 bases and J lost 6, with 10 bases in between. This CDR3 is built from 13 residues. Germline-derived CDR1 and CDR2 are SEHNR and FQNEAQ (reference sequence). The CDR3 DNA follows: TGTGCCAGCAGCTCCCAGGGAGCTCAGCCCCAGCATTTT. Translation: CASSSQGAQPQHF.

The CDR3 nucleotides are TGTGCCAGCAGCCCCAAAAAGGGTGAAGCTTTCTTT. It translates to CASSPKKGEAFF. The rearrangement uses TRBV7-9 and TRBJ1-1; no clear D gene. The germline V gene encodes CDR1 SEHNR and CDR2 FQNEAQ (reference sequence). This CDR3 is 12 amino acids long. V lost 5 bases, J lost 7 bases, and 11 bases lay in between.

This rearrangement joins TRBV9 to TRBJ2-5; TRBD1 agrees at 7 bases. Germline-derived CDR1 and CDR2 are SGDLS and YYNGEE. The junction had 9 bases not matched to a gene; V was cut back by 3 bases and J by 4 bases. The CDR3 length is 15 residues. CDR3 region: CASSEYDRERETQYF. In nucleotides, the CDR3 is TGTGCCAGCAGCGAATATGACAGGGAACGAGAGACCCAGTACTTC.

Worth noting for this clonotype: The junction departs from germline at one end; a sequencing error may be responsible. The chain recombines TRBV12-3 or TRBV12-4 with TRBJ2-3; D is perhaps TRBD1 (6 bases). There are 14 residues in the CDR3. Here the CDR3 reads CAGRGVGGTDTQYF. Written as DNA, the CDR3 is TGTGCCGGCAGGGGCGTCGGGGGCACAGATACGCAGTATTTT.

Many counts were recorded for this clonotype. The rearrangement links TRBV27 to TRBJ1-6; no clear D. The V gene lost 2 bases and the J gene lost 7 bases, with 15 bases spanning the gap. CDR1 and CDR2 from the germline V gene are MNHEY and SMNVEV (reference sequence). The CDR3 covers 16 residues. The CDR3 loop is CASSLGSRGKNSPLHF. The CDR3 DNA sequence: TGTGCCAGCAGTTTAGGTAGTCGCGGGAAAAATTCACCCCTCCACTTT.

The chain uses TRBV5-6 and TRBJ2-5; a weak D match, TRBD1 (6 bases). The V end was cut by 0 bases, the J end by 3 bases, with 9 bases between. The CDR3 covers 14 residues. Germline V CDR1 and CDR2: SGHDT, YYEEEE. CDR3 loop: CASSLEGVEETQYF. The CDR3 nucleotides read TGTGCCAGCAGCTTGGAGGGGGTCGAAGAGACCCAGTACTTC.